This T cell receptor (beta chain) was recorded in a study of cytomegalovirus exposure and HLA in healthy donors. Findings and caveats of the study: When analyzed later, a missense DCLRE1C variant was found to be linked to TCR beta V- and J-gene trimming.

Trimming left V 2 bases short and J 3 bases short, with 8 bases between. The CDR3 sequence is 13 residues long. Germline values: CDR1 SGHNT, CDR2 YENEEA. The donors (healthy individuals) were bone marrow donors. Use of 60 Vbeta and 13 Jbeta primers characterized the PCR. TCRdb's copy holds only in-frame clones and misses some; the assay was immunoSEQ multiplex PCR. The sample lists 150,000 to 200,000 clones; approximately 80% were seen once. A note on this clone: The antigen remains unidentified.

Material for sequencing was PBMCs. The J gene is TRBJ2-7, the V gene TRBV11-3; TRBD2 is a possible D gene (5 bases). The receptor comes from a girl aged 5 to 17 in good health and CMV-seropositive. DNA for the CDR3: TGTGCCAGCAGCTTACCGGGAAACTACGAGCAGTACTTC. It codes for CASSLPGNYEQYF. The entire variable domain, with the rest obtained from reference TRBV11-3 and TRBJ2-7, is as follows: EAGVVQSPRYKIIEKKQPVAFWCNPISGHNTLYWYLQNLGQGPELLIRYENEEAVDDSQLPKDRFSAERLKGVDSTLKIQPAELGDSAVYLCASSLPGNYEQYFGPGTRLTVT.